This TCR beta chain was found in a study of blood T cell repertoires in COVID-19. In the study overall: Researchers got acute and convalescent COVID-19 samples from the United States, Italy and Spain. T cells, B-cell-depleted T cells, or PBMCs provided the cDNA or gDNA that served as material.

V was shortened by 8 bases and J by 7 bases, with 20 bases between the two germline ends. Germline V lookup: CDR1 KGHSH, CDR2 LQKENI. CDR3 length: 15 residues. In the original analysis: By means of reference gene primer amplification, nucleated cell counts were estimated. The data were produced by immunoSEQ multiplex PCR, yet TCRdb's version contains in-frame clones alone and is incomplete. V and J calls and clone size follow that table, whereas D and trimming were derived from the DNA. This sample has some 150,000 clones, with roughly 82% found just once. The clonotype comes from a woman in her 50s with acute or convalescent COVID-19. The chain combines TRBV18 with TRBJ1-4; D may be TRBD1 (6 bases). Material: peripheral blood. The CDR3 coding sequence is TGTGCCAGCCTCCTCGACAGGCAGGAGCCTGAAAAACTGTTTTTT. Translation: CASLLDRQEPEKLFF.